The 26 T cell receptor beta chains given below trace back to one sample, sequenced in a study of cytomegalovirus exposure and HLA in healthy donors. The primer mix had 60 Vbeta and 13 Jbeta primers. This table comes from immunoSEQ multiplex PCR, and its TCRdb copy is limited to in-frame clones, with some not included. The repertoire holds 150,000 to 200,000 clones, with roughly 73% as singletons. The sequencing sample was made of PBMCs. All receptors come from a male donor in good health and CMV-seronegative.

This clone was seen more than once but under ten times. The genes are TRBV25-1 and TRBJ2-7, with D perhaps TRBD1 (5 bases). This CDR3 spans 13 amino acids. CDR1 and CDR2 from the germline V gene are MGHDK and SYGVNS. Trimming left V 6 bases short and J 5 bases short, with 14 bases between. Written as DNA, the CDR3 is TGTGCCAGCAGCCTCCTGGGGCAGAACGAGCAGTACTTC. This codes for CASSLLGQNEQYF.

The V call is TRBV4-3, the J call TRBJ2-2, with 9 bases fitting TRBD1. Germline-derived CDR1 and CDR2 are LGHNA and YSLEER. CDR3 length: 17 amino acids. With 4 bases clipped from V and 5 bases from J, the junction kept 11 bases outside the gene matches. The CDR3: CASSPQTGGGYTGELFF. CDR3 DNA sequence: TGCGCCAGCAGCCCTCAGACAGGGGGAGGGTATACCGGGGAGCTGTTTTTT.

The chain couples TRBV18 to TRBJ1-1; D gene unclear. The CDR3 loop spans 13 amino acids. Trimming left V 5 bases short and J 0 bases short, with 7 bases between. Germline CDR1 reads KGHSH; CDR2 reads LQKENI. The chain's CDR3 is CASSDGLNTEAFF. DNA for the CDR3: TGTGCCAGCTCAGATGGCTTGAACACTGAAGCTTTCTTT.

V is TRBV19 and J is TRBJ1-1; D remains ambiguous. V was pared by 3 bases and J by 4 bases, with 9 bases between. CDR1 LNHDA and CDR2 SQIVND come from the germline V gene (reference sequence). The CDR3 length is 13 residues. The DNA for the CDR3 is TGTGCCAGTAGTATCACCCGCGCCACTGAAGCTTTCTTT. Translating gives CASSITRATEAFF. Filled out from reference TRBV19 and TRBJ1-1, the complete variable domain reads DGGITQSPKYLFRKEGQNVTLSCEQNLNHDAMYWYRQDPGQGLRLIYYSQIVNDFQKGDIAEGYSVSREKKESFPLTVTSAQKNPTAFYLCASSITRATEAFFGQGTRLTVV.

This sequence joins TRBV7-3 and TRBJ1-6; 10 bases match TRBD1. Germline CDR1 reads SGHTA; CDR2 reads FQGTGA. The CDR3 runs 14 residues. The J segment lost 9 bases and the V segment lost 5 bases, leaving 4 bases of the junction unmatched. This CDR3 is CASSPGQGSSPLHF. As DNA, the CDR3 is TGTGCCAGCAGCCCGGGACAGGGGAGTTCACCCCTCCACTTT.

This clone was picked up a small number of times. The rearrangement links TRBV11-2 to TRBJ1-2; D unclear. Germline-derived CDR1 and CDR2 are SGHAT and FQNNGV. Trimming stripped 5 bases from V and 2 bases from J, with 9 bases between. This CDR3 comprises 13 residues. The CDR3 DNA sequence: TGTGCCAGCAGCGTGGGCCAGAACTATGGCTACACCTTC. Translating gives CASSVGQNYGYTF.

This clone showed up just once. The V gene is TRBV15, the J gene TRBJ2-2; 10 nucleotides agree with TRBD1. Losses at the gene ends were 3 bases for V and 4 bases for J; bases not matched to a gene: 14. CDR1 is LNHNV and CDR2 is YYDKDF in the germline V gene (reference sequence). This CDR3 is built from 19 residues. The CDR3 here is CATSSSGTGEGWSTGELFF. The CDR3 DNA sequence: TGTGCCACCAGCAGTTCCGGGACAGGGGAGGGATGGTCCACCGGGGAGCTGTTTTTT.

The CDR3 nucleotides read TGTGCCAGCAGCTTAACCGGGACTAGCGGGCCTTCCTACGAGCAGTACTTC. The encoded protein is CASSLTGTSGPSYEQYF. The J gene is TRBJ2-7, the V gene TRBV7-6, with TRBD2 identical over 12 bases. Germline-derived CDR1 and CDR2 are SGHVS and FNYEAQ. V was clipped by 2 bases and J by 1 base; unmatched bases: 6. The CDR3 sequence is 17 residues long.

This clone was counted only a few times. The chain uses TRBV7-6 and TRBJ2-1; TRBD2 agrees at 7 bases. The CDR3 has 16 residues. The trim removed 4 bases at V and 7 bases at J, leaving 13 bases unmatched. The V gene's germline CDR1 is SGHVS and CDR2 FNYEAQ. CDR3 loop: CASSSGVGAGLNEQFF. CDR3 coding DNA: TGTGCCAGCAGCTCTGGAGTGGGAGCGGGGCTTAATGAGCAGTTCTTC.

The chain employs TRBV14 and TRBJ2-4; 7 bases map to TRBD2. J lost 11 bases, V lost 6 bases, and 10 bases had no gene match. This CDR3 region has 13 residues. The germline CDR1 and CDR2 sequences are SGHDN and FVKESK. The CDR3, as DNA: TGTGCCAGCAGTGCGGGGGTTCTCCTAGTTCAGTACTTC. Amino acid sequence: CASSAGVLLVQYF.

Here the CDR3 reads CASGRGGNQPQHF. DNA for the CDR3: TGTGCCAGCGGGCGGGGAGGCAATCAGCCCCAGCATTTT. V gene TRBV28 combines with J gene TRBJ1-5, with unresolved D. The V end was cut by 8 bases, the J end by 2 bases, with 10 bases between. This CDR3 contains 13 residues. CDR1 is MDHEN, CDR2 SYDVKM, per germline.

This clone was seen only a few times. V is TRBV11-3 and J is TRBJ2-7, with a tentative D call TRBD2 (6 bases). The V gene's germline CDR1 is SGHNT and CDR2 YENEEA. The V end lost 6 bases, the J end lost 0 bases, and 9 bases lay between the germline ends. The length of the CDR3 is 13 residues. The CDR3 sequence: CASSLSGSYEQYF. The CDR3 region has the DNA TGTGCCAGCAGTCTTAGCGGCTCCTACGAGCAGTACTTC.

The V and J genes are TRBV29-1 and TRBJ1-2, with D hard to call. The V end lost 2 bases, the J end lost 2 bases, and 6 bases lay between the germline ends. Germline V gene lookup returns CDR1 SQVTM and CDR2 ANQGSEA. This CDR3 contains 12 residues. The CDR3 region is CSVERANYGYTF. Written as DNA, the CDR3 is TGCAGCGTTGAAAGAGCGAACTATGGCTACACCTTC.

DNA of the CDR3: TGTGCCAGCAGCCCAGAGGTGGACAGTCCCTACGAGCAGTACTTC. It specifies CASSPEVDSPYEQYF. The genes are TRBV7-9 and TRBJ2-5; possibly TRBD1 for D (6 bases). The J call is doubtful: the DNA matches TRBJ2-7 better. Per germline, CDR1 SEHNR and CDR2 FQNEAQ (reference sequence). The CDR3 has 15 amino acids.

The chain carries TRBV15 and TRBJ1-6; D not certain. The germline V and J ends were trimmed by 0 bases and 5 bases, with 8 bases remaining between them. The CDR3 spans 15 residues. Germline V gene data show CDR1 as LNHNV and CDR2 as YYDKDF (reference sequence). The CDR3 spells CATSRDRTDNSPLHF. The CDR3 nucleotides read TGTGCCACCAGCAGAGATCGCACTGATAATTCACCCCTCCACTTT.

V is TRBV9 and J is TRBJ1-1, with TRBD1 matching 7 bases. CDR3 length: 16 residues. Germline V gives CDR1 SGDLS, CDR2 YYNGEE. After removal of 0 bases from V and 3 bases from J, the junction contained 8 bases not matched to a gene. The CDR3 loop is CASSVVRWDSYTEAFF. DNA for the CDR3: TGTGCCAGCAGCGTAGTGAGATGGGACAGCTACACTGAAGCTTTCTTT.

The chain carries TRBV18 and TRBJ1-5; D is unclear. Germline CDR1 reads KGHSH; CDR2 reads LQKENI. The ends were cut back, 2 bases at V and 0 bases at J, with 14 bases in the middle. CDR3 length: 17 residues. In DNA form, the CDR3 reads TGTGCCAGCTCACCATCGCAGAGGCAGTATAGCAATCAGCCCCAGCATTTT. This encodes CASSPSQRQYSNQPQHF.

The J gene is TRBJ1-5, the V gene TRBV28; 7 bases map to TRBD1. The CDR3 extends over 14 amino acids. V shed 7 bases and J 7 bases; nucleotides not matched to a gene: 10. Germline CDR1 is MDHEN and CDR2 is SYDVKM. CDR3 coding DNA: TGTGCCAGCATCCAGACAGGGTCTCGGCAGCCCCAGCATTTT. Its protein product is CASIQTGSRQPQHF.

A single count supports this clone. The V gene is TRBV27, the J gene TRBJ2-1, with 8 bases that match TRBD1. V dropped 4 bases and J dropped 12; count of bases not matched to a gene: 8. CDR1 is MNHEY, CDR2 SMNVEV, per germline (reference sequence). The CDR3 runs to 13 residues. The CDR3 DNA is TGTGCCAGCAGTTGGTCCAGGGGGCAGAGGCAGTTCTTC. This codes for CASSWSRGQRQFF.

This clone was recorded a few times. This rearrangement joins TRBV29-1 to TRBJ2-3; 8 bases agree with TRBD2. Germline V gives CDR1 SQVTM, CDR2 ANQGSEA. Trimming took 4 bases from V and 4 from J; bases not matched to a gene: 7. The CDR3 is 14 residues long. The CDR3 DNA reads TGCAGCGTTGGGCCAGCGGGAGTCGCAGATACGCAGTATTTT. Protein: CSVGPAGVADTQYF.

The chain employs TRBV27 and TRBJ1-3; no firm D call. This CDR3 has 18 amino acids. Germline CDR1 reads MNHEY; CDR2 reads SMNVEV (reference sequence). V lost 2 bases, J lost 0 bases, and 17 bases lay in between. Here the CDR3 reads CASSLVSAPTGSGNTIYF. The CDR3 DNA reads TGTGCCAGCAGTTTAGTGTCCGCCCCCACGGGCTCTGGAAACACCATATATTTT.

The chain joins TRBV6-1 to TRBJ2-5, with unresolved D. The J call could be wrong; TRBJ2-7 is a better fit for the DNA end. The CDR3 has 11 residues. CDR1 and CDR2 from the germline V gene are MNHNS and SASEGT. The CDR3 sequence: CASSDPYEQYF. CDR3 bases: TGTGCCAGCAGTGATCCCTACGAGCAGTACTTC.

The chain is built from TRBV27 and TRBJ1-3; 8 bases map to TRBD1. The CDR3 is 17 amino acids. Trimming removed 5 bases from V and 3 bases from J; junction bases left unmatched: 12. Germline loops: CDR1 MNHEY, CDR2 SMNVEV (reference sequence). CDR3 in DNA: TGTGCCAGCAGTCCGACAGGGGCCGTCGTCCGTGGAAACACCATATATTTT. Amino acid sequence: CASSPTGAVVRGNTIYF.

The V call is TRBV14, the J call TRBJ2-3; D unresolved. The CDR3 loop spans 14 amino acids. V shed 4 bases and J shed 2 bases, with 10 bases lying between them. Germline CDR1 SGHDN, CDR2 FVKESK. CDR3 sequence: CASSPRLTTDTQYF. The CDR3 nucleotides are TGTGCCAGCAGCCCCCGACTCACCACAGATACGCAGTATTTT.

This clone appeared once. The chain carries TRBV6-5 and TRBJ2-5; TRBD2 is a possible D gene (6 bases). This CDR3 spans 15 amino acids. V was trimmed by 2 bases and J by 2 bases, leaving 12 bases between them. Germline assignment: CDR1 MNHEY and CDR2 SVGAGI. In DNA, the CDR3 is TGTGCCAGCAGTTACCGGCAGGGAGGTCAAGAGACCCAGTACTTC. Its translation: CASSYRQGGQETQYF.

The V and J genes are TRBV19 and TRBJ2-7; 8 bases map to TRBD1. In germline, CDR1 is LNHDA, CDR2 SQIVND (reference sequence). This CDR3 region has 15 residues. V was clipped by 3 bases and J by 1 base; unmatched bases: 5. CDR3 bases: TGTGCCAGTAGTATTACCAGGACAGGGTCCTACGAGCAGTACTTC. As protein: CASSITRTGSYEQYF. Supplemented by reference TRBV19 and TRBJ2-7, the full variable domain reads DGGITQSPKYLFRKEGQNVTLSCEQNLNHDAMYWYRQDPGQGLRLIYYSQIVNDFQKGDIAEGYSVSREKKESFPLTVTSAQKNPTAFYLCASSITRTGSYEQYFGPGTRLTVT.